Reported below is one T cell receptor beta chain. The antigen it binds to is not known. No quality values exist for individual bases; no much larger clone is one base distant. V loses 6 bases, J loses 5 bases, and the germline ends lie 19 bases apart. There are 16 amino acids in the CDR3, from cysteine to phenylalanine inclusive. Only the CDR3 DNA stays, 48 bases, in frame from base 1. The data belong to a study of T-cell reconstitution after alpha-beta-depleted transplantation in children (dated by TCRdb to the mid-2010s). Describing the broader study: Using TCR repertoire profiling, the study quantitatively followed how T-cell immune reconstitution unfolded in children after TCRalphabeta/CD19-depleted allogeneic hematopoietic cell transplantation. What the study reported, not specific to this receptor: About two months after transplant, the apparently early recovery of alphabetaT-cell counts reportedly depended on just several hundred clones that had expanded rapidly and came from non-depleted graft cells. Over subsequent months, a decline in hyperexpanded clone frequencies was noted, and after one year, T-cell counts and TCRbeta diversity were mostly ascribed to newly produced T cells. In some patients, the high TCRbeta diversity seen at day 60 was put down to recipient T cells and intrathymic progenitors that had survived conditioning.

The sample's treatment or condition label, in plain terms: allogeneic hematopoietic cell transplantation with graft depleted of TCRalphabeta T cells and CD19 B cells. TCRalphabeta/CD19-depleted allogeneic hematopoietic cell grafts were given to the transplant recipients, all of whom were children. Library creation used PCR. For sequencing, an Illumina HiSeq 2500 was employed. TCR library preparation used molecular barcoding, with unique molecular identifiers applied to normalize quantification of the TCRbeta repertoire. TCRdb itself trimmed the public reads at Q25 with fastp, ran MiXCR and retained productive beta chains. Rows with a matching CDR3 protein are joined into one entry that keeps the most common DNA and genes. This sample lists 750,000 to 950,000 distinct CDR3 sequences; 16% were detected once. The ten largest clones take up approximately 5% of the sample.

Recombination connected TRBV12-3 or TRBV12-4 to TRBJ2-2; a tentative D call is TRBD1 (5 bases match). This clonotype was obtained from a male patient under 18 who had a stem cell transplant for acute lymphoblastic leukemia, so the T cells may come from the graft donor. The sample consisted of PBMCs, mostly from graft donor cells, taken 360 days after TCRalphabeta/CD19-depleted stem cell transplant. This receptor carries the CDR3 CASSPQGLLGTGELFF. The DNA sequence reads TGTGCCAGCAGCCCCCAGGGCTTGCTTGGGACCGGGGAGCTGTTTTTT.